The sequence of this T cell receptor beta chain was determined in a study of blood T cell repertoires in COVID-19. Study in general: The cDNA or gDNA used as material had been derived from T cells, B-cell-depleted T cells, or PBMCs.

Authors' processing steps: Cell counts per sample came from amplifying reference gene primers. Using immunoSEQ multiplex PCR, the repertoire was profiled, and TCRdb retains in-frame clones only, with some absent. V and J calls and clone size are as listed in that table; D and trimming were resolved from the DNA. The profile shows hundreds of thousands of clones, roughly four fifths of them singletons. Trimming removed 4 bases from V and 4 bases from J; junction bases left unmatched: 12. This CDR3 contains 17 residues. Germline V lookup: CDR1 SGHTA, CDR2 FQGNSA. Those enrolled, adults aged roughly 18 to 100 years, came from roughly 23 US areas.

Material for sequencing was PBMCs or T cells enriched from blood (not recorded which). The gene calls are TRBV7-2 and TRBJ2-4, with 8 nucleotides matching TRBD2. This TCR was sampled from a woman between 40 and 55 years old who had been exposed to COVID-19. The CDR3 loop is CASSSGRAGLGKNIQYF. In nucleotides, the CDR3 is TGTGCCAGCAGCTCGGGTCGGGCGGGACTAGGGAAAAACATTCAGTACTTC. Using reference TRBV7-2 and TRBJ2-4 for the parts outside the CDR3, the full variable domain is GAGVSQSPSNKVTEKGKDVELRCDPISGHTALYWYRQSLGQGLEFLIYFQGNSAPDKSGLPSDRFSAERTGGSVSTLTIQRTQQEDSAVYLCASSSGRAGLGKNIQYFGAGTRLSVL.